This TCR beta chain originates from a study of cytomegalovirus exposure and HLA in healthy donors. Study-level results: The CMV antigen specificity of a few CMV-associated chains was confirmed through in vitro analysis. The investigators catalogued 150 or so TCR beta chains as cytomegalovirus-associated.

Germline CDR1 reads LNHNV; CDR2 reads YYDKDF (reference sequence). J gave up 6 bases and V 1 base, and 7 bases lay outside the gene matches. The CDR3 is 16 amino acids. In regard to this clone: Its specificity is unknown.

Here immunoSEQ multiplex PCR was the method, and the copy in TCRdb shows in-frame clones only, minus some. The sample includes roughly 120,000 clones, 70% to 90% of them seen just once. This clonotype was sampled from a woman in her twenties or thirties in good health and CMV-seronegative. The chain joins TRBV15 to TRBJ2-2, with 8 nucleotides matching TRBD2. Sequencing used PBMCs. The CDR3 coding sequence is TGTGCCACCAGCAGAGCCGTGGGGACTAGTGCCGGGGAGCTGTTTTTT. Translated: CATSRAVGTSAGELFF.